Included here is one T cell receptor (beta chain) sequence, with context. The table came from immunoSEQ multiplex PCR; TCRdb's copy has only in-frame clones and leaves some out. Of about 150,000 clones in the sample, roughly nine tenths were seen once. The CDR3 is 14 amino acids. Germline CDR1 and CDR2: MNHEY and SVGAGI. Trimming took 6 bases from V and 3 from J, leaving 15 bases between them. This sample stems from a study of blood T cell repertoires in COVID-19. Sequenced material: peripheral blood. The chain combines TRBV6-5 with TRBJ2-7; D is possibly TRBD1 (6 bases). The receptor was isolated from a woman between 55 and 75 years old with active COVID-19. The CDR3: CASRIMKGGYEQYF. DNA of the CDR3: TGTGCCAGCAGAATCATGAAAGGGGGCTACGAGCAGTACTTC.